This is a list of T cell receptor beta chains from one sample in a study of Ad26.COV2.S vaccination and SARS-CoV-2 variants. The method was immunoSEQ multiplex PCR; TCRdb's version includes in-frame clones alone and lacks a portion of them. The repertoire includes a few hundred thousand clones, about 89% of them detected once, and 1.9% sits in the top ten. The sequenced sample was peripheral blood, obtained in a trial of Ad26.COV2.S vaccine versus placebo. The receptors were sampled from a person between 18 and 59 years old who received the Ad26.COV2.S COVID-19 vaccine or a placebo. CDR3s leave out the opening cysteine and the closing phenylalanine or tryptophan.

v_call: TRBV7-9; j_call: TRBJ2-7; cdr3_aa: ASSLGVYEQY
v_call: TRBV4-1; j_call: TRBJ2-3; cdr3_aa: ASSTISGRADTQY
v_call: TRBV30; j_call: TRBJ1-2; cdr3_aa: AWQDRANYGYT
v_call: TRBV4-1; j_call: TRBJ2-7; cdr3_aa: ASSLRTGSTEQY
v_call: TRBV7-2; j_call: TRBJ2-7; cdr3_aa: ASSLSPDTYEQY
v_call: TRBV5-1; j_call: TRBJ2-5; cdr3_aa: ASNFRGGQETQY
v_call: TRBV28; j_call: TRBJ2-1; cdr3_aa: ASSYPGDKF
v_call: TRBV5-1; j_call: TRBJ1-5; cdr3_aa: ASSLGVGNQPQH
v_call: TRBV19; j_call: TRBJ2-7; cdr3_aa: ASSILAEVSGGIYEQY
v_call: TRBV12-5; j_call: TRBJ1-3; cdr3_aa: ASGASGTGAGNTIY
v_call: TRBV18; j_call: TRBJ1-5; cdr3_aa: ASSPGGAHQPQH
v_call: TRBV3-1/TRBV3-2; j_call: TRBJ2-5; cdr3_aa: ASSQDRDLPQETQY
v_call: TRBV5-1; j_call: TRBJ2-2; cdr3_aa: ASSLDGSGGELF
v_call: TRBV4-2; j_call: TRBJ2-1; cdr3_aa: ASSESEAASYNEQF
v_call: TRBV28; j_call: TRBJ1-5; cdr3_aa: ASSLMAGGWDLSNQPQH
v_call: TRBV24-1; j_call: TRBJ2-5; cdr3_aa: ATSDLALGDQETQY
v_call: TRBV4-1; j_call: TRBJ2-7; cdr3_aa: ASSQGLVYEQY
v_call: TRBV2; j_call: TRBJ2-1; cdr3_aa: ASFRSSYNEQF
v_call: TRBV28; j_call: TRBJ1-2; cdr3_aa: ASTLDLSYGYT
v_call: TRBV15; j_call: TRBJ1-5; cdr3_aa: ATSRDLNNQPQH
v_call: TRBV24-1; j_call: TRBJ2-7; cdr3_aa: ATSDTGTGNYEQY
v_call: TRBV14; j_call: TRBJ2-5; cdr3_aa: ASSHSDRGEETQY
v_call: TRBV28; j_call: TRBJ1-5; cdr3_aa: ASSLVGGDNQPQH